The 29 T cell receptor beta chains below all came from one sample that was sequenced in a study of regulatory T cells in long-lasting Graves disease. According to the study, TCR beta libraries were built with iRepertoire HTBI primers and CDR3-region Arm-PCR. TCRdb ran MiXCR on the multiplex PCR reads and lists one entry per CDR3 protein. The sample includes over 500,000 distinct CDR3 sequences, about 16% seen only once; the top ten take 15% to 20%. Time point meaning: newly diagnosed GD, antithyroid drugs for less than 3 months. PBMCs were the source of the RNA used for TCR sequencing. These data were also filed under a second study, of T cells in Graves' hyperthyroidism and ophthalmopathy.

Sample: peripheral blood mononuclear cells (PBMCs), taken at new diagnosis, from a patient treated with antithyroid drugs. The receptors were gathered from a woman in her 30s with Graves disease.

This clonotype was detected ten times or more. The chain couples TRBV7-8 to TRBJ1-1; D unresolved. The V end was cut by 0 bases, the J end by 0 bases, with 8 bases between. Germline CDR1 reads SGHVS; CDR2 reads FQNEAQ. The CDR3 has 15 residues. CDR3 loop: CASSLARLMNTEAFF. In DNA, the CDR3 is TGTGCCAGCAGCTTAGCGCGGTTGATGAACACTGAAGCTTTCTTT.

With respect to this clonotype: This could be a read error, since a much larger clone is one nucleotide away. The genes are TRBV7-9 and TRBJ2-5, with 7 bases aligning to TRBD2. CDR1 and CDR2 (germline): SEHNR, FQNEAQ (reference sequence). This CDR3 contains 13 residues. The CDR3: CASSFGLVENQYF. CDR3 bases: TGTGCCAGCAGCTTTGGACTAGTGGAGAACCAGTACTTC.

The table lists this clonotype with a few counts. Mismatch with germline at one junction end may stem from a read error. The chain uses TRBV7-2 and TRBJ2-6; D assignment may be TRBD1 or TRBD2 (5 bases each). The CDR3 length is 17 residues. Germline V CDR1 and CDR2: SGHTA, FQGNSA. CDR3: CASSLGGGSSGANVLTF. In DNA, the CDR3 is TGTGCCAGCAGTTTAGGTGGGGGAAGCTCTGGGGCCAACGTCCTGACTTTC. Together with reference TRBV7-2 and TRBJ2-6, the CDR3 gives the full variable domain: GAGVSQSPSNKVTEKGKDVELRCDPISGHTALYWYRQSLGQGLEFLIYFQGNSAPDKSGLPSDRFSAERTGGSVSTLTIQRTQQEDSAVYLCASSLGGGSSGANVLTFGAGSRLTVL.

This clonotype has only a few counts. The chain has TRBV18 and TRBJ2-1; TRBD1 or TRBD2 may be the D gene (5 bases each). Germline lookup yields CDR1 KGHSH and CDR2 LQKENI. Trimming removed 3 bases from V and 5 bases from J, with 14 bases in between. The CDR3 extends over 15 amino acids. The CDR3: CASSPNRDGNNEQFF. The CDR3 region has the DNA TGTGCCAGCTCACCGAACCGGGACGGAAACAATGAGCAGTTCTTC.

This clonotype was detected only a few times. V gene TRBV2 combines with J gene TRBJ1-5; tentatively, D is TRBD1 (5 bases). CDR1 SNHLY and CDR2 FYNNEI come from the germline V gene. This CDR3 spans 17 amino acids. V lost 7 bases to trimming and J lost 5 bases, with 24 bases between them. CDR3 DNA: TGTGCCAGCAAAACAACCCCCAGGGAGGTGCGGTATCAGCCCCAGCATTTT. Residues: CASKTTPREVRYQPQHF.

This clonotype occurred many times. The CDR3 is CASRADRDGYTF. For the CDR3, the DNA is TGTGCCAGCAGAGCGGACAGGGACGGCTACACCTTC. The chain uses TRBV27 and TRBJ1-2, with TRBD1 identical over 8 bases. Unmatched junction bases numbered 5, after V lost 6 bases and J lost 8 bases. Per germline, CDR1 MNHEY and CDR2 SMNVEV (reference sequence). The CDR3 is 12 amino acids.

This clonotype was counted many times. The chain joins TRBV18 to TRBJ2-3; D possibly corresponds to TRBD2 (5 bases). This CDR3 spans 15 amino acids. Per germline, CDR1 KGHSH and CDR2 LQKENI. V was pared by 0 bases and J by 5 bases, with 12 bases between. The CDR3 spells CASSPPLGSGDTQYF. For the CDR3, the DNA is TGTGCCAGCTCACCACCCCTAGGGAGCGGAGATACGCAGTATTTT.

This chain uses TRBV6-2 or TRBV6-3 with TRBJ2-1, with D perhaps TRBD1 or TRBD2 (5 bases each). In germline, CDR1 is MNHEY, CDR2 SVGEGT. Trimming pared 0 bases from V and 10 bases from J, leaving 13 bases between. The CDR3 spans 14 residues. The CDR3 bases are TGTGCCAGCAGTTACTCCTTCCAGGGACGCGAGCAGTTCTTC. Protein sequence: CASSYSFQGREQFF.

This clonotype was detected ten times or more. The chain's CDR3 is CASSFQLTGNNEQFF. The DNA of the CDR3 is TGCGCCAGCAGCTTCCAACTGACAGGGAACAATGAGCAGTTCTTC. The chain links TRBV5-1 to TRBJ2-1, with 7 bases fitting TRBD1. After removal of 2 bases from V and 5 bases from J, the junction contained 7 bases not matched to a gene. CDR1 is SGHRS and CDR2 is YFSETQ in the germline V gene. The CDR3 covers 15 residues.

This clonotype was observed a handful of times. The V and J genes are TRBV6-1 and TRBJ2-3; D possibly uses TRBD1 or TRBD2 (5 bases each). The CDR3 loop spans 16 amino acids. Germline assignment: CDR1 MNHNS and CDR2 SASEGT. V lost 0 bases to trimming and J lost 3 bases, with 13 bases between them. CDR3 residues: CASSEAGGAMTDTQYF. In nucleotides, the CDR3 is TGTGCCAGCAGTGAAGCTGGGGGAGCAATGACAGATACGCAGTATTTT.

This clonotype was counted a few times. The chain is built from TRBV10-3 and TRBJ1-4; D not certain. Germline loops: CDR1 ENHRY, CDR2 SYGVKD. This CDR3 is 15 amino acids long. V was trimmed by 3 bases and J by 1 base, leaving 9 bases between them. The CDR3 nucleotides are TGTGCCATCAGTGACCCCGCTGTAACTAATGAAAAACTGTTTTTT. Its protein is CAISDPAVTNEKLFF.

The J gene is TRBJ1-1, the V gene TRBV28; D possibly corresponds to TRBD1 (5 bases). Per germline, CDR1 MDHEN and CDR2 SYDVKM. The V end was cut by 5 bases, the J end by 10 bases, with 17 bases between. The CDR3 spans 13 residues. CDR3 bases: TGTGCCAGCAGTCCCCCCCCCCCGGGGGGAGCTTTCTTT. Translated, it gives CASSPPPPGGAFF.

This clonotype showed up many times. The CDR3 DNA sequence: TGTGCCAGCACCGAGGGGGTTCAGCCCCAGCATTTT. This encodes CASTEGVQPQHF. V is TRBV6-1 and J is TRBJ1-5; D may be TRBD1 (6 bases). Trimming removed 7 bases from V and 6 bases from J, with 10 bases in between. Looked up from germline, CDR1 is MNHNS and CDR2 is SASEGT. This CDR3 spans 12 amino acids.

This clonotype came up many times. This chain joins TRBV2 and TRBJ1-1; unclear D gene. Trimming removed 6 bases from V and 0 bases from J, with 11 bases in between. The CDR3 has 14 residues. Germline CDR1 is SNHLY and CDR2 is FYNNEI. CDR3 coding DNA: TGTGCCAGCAGATTGAGACACTTGAACACTGAAGCTTTCTTT. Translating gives CASRLRHLNTEAFF.

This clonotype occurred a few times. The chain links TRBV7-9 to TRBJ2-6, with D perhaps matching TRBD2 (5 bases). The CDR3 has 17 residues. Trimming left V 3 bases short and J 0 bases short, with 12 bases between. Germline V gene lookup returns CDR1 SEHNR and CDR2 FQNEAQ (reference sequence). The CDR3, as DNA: TGTGCCAGCAGCTTGGGTCCGGGGATCTCTGGGGCCAACGTCCTGACTTTC. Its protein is CASSLGPGISGANVLTF. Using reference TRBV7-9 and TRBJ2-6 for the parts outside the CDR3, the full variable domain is DTGVSQNPRHKITKRGQNVTFRCDPISEHNRLYWYRQTLGQGPEFLTYFQNEAQLEKSRLLSDRFSAERPKGSFSTLEIQRTEQGDSAMYLCASSLGPGISGANVLTFGAGSRLTVL.

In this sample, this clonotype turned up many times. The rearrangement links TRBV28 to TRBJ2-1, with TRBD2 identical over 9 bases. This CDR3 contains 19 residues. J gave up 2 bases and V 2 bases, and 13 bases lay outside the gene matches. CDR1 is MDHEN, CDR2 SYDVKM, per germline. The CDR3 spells CASSLIVNGAGGTYNEQFF. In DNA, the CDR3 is TGTGCCAGCAGTTTAATAGTCAACGGGGCGGGAGGGACCTACAATGAGCAGTTCTTC.

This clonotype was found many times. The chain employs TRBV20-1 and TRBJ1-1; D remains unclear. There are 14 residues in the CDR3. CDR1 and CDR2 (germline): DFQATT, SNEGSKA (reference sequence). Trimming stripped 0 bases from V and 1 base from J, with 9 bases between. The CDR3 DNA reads TGCAGTGCTAGAGAGTGGCAGGCGAACACTGAAGCTTTCTTT. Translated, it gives CSAREWQANTEAFF.

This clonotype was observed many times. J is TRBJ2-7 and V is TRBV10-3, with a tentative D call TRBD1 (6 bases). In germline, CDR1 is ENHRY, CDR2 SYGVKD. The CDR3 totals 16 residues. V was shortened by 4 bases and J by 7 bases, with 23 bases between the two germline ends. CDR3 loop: CAISAPSQGPEGEQYF. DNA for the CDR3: TGTGCCATCAGTGCCCCCTCACAGGGCCCCGAGGGAGAGCAGTACTTC.

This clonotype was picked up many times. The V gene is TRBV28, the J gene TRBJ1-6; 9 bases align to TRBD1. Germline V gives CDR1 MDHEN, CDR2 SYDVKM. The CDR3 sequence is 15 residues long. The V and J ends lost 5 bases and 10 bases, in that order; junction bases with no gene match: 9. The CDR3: CASSRLQGAMSPLHF. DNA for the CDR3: TGTGCCAGCAGTCGGTTACAGGGGGCAATGTCACCCCTCCACTTT.

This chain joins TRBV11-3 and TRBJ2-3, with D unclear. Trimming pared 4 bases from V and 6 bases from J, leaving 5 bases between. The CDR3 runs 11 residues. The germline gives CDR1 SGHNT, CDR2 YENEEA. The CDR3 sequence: CASSSHDTQYF. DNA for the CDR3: TGTGCCAGCAGCTCACACGATACGCAGTATTTT.

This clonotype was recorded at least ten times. The DNA for the CDR3 is TGTGCCAGCAGTGTGACAGGGGGCGGAGGCGAGCAGTACTTC. This sequence encodes CASSVTGGGGEQYF. The V call is TRBV2, the J call TRBJ2-7, with 10 bases lining up with TRBD1. V lost 4 bases, J lost 6 bases, and 6 bases stayed unmatched. This CDR3 region has 14 residues. Germline loops: CDR1 SNHLY, CDR2 FYNNEI.

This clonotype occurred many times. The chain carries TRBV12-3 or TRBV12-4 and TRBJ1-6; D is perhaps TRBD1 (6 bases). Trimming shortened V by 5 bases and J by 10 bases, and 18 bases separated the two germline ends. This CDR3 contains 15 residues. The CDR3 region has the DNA TGTGCCAGCAGTGACCTGGGACAAAAGAGCTCACCCCTCCACTTT. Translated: CASSDLGQKSSPLHF.

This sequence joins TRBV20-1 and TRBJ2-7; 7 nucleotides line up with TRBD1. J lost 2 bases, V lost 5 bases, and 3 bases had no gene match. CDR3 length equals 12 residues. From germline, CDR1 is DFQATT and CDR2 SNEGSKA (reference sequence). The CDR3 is CSAPGTAYEQYF. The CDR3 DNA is TGCAGTGCTCCCGGGACAGCCTACGAGCAGTACTTC.

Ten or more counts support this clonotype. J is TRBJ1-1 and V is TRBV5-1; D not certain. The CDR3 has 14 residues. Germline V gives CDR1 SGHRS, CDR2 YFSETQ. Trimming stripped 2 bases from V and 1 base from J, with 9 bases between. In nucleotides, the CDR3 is TGCGCCAGCAGCTTCCGGAGATCGAACACTGAAGCTTTCTTT. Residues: CASSFRRSNTEAFF. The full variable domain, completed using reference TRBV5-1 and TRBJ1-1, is KAGVTQTPRYLIKTRGQQVTLSCSPISGHRSVSWYQQTPGQGLQFLFEYFSETQRNKGNFPGRFSGRQFSNSRSEMNVSTLELGDSALYLCASSFRRSNTEAFFGQGTRLTVV.

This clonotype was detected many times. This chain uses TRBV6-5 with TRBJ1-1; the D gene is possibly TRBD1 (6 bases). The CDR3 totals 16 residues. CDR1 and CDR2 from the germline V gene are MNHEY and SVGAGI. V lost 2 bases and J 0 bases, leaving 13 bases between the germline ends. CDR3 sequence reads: CASSYDRTLMNTEAFF. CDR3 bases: TGTGCCAGCAGTTACGACAGGACACTCATGAACACTGAAGCTTTCTTT.

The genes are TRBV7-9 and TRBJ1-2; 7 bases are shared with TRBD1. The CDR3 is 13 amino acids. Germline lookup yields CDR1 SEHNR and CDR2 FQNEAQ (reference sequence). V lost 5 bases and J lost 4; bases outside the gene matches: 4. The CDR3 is CASSQQGSYGYTF. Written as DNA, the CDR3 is TGTGCCAGCAGCCAACAGGGGTCCTATGGCTACACCTTC.

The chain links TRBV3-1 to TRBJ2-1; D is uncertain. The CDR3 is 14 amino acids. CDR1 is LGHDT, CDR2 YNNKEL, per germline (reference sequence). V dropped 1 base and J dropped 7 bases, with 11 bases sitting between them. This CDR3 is CASSQVQVQNEQFF. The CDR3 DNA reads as TGTGCCAGCAGCCAAGTTCAAGTCCAAAATGAGCAGTTCTTC.

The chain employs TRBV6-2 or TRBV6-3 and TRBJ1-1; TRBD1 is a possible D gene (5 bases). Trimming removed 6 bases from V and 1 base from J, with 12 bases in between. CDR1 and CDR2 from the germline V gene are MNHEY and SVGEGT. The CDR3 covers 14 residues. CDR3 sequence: CASSHLDRNTEAFF. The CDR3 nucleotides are TGTGCCAGCAGCCACCTCGACAGGAACACTGAAGCTTTCTTT.

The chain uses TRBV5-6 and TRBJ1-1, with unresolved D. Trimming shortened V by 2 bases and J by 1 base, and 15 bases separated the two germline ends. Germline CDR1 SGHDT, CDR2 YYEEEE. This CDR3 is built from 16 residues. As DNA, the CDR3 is TGTGCCAGCAGCTTTTTGGGGTTGGGAACGAACACTGAAGCTTTCTTT. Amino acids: CASSFLGLGTNTEAFF.